These 4 T cell receptor beta chains were all obtained from the same sample, sequenced in a study of T cells in women clearing cervical HPV infection. Data came from immunoSEQ multiplex PCR; TCRdb stores just in-frame clones and leaves some out. This listing includes 35,000 to 50,000 clones. The sequenced material came from blood buffy coat. All receptors come from a woman aged 18 to 75 with a cervical HPV16 infection that either progressed to CIN3+ or cleared (not recorded which).

Details on this clone: The read ends 3 residues shy of where the CDR3 ends; the end is completed using the germline J gene. The chain is built from TRBV7-8 and TRBJ1-1; 10 bases map to TRBD1. The CDR3 runs 15 residues. V lost 0 bases, J lost 4 bases, and 2 bases stayed unmatched. The germline V gene has CDR1 SGHVS and CDR2 FQNEAQ. The CDR3 here is CASSLARTGGTEAFF. CDR3 DNA (partial): TGTGCCAGCAGCTTAGCTCGGACAGGGGGCACTGAA.

In the case of this clone: From the germline J gene comes the end of the CDR3, since the read stops 3 residues before it. The genes are TRBV5-4 and TRBJ2-1; TRBD1 aligns across 9 bases. Germline CDR1 is SGHNT and CDR2 is YYREEE (reference sequence). The CDR3 loop spans 14 amino acids. Trimming cost V 7 bases and J 7 bases; bases outside gene matches: 9. CDR3: CASQQGTGFNEQFF. Partial CDR3 DNA: TGTGCCAGCCAGCAGGGGACAGGGTTTAATGAG.

To note about this clone: The read halts 3 residues ahead of the CDR3 end, with the missing end drawn from the germline J gene. The gene calls are TRBV2 and TRBJ1-2; a possible D gene is TRBD1 (6 bases). Germline V gene data show CDR1 as SNHLY and CDR2 as FYNNEI. This CDR3 contains 16 residues. CDR3 protein: CASRETGASILGGYTF. Partial CDR3 DNA: TGTGCCAGCAGGGAGACAGGAGCTTCTATCCTGGGGGGC.

About this clone itself: The CDR3 extends 3 residues past the end of the read, so its final part is completed from the germline J gene. The rearrangement joins TRBV20-1 to TRBJ1-2, with 7 bases identical to TRBD1. This CDR3 is 12 amino acids long. V gave up 6 bases and J gave up 4 bases; unmatched junction bases: 5. Per the germline V gene, CDR1 is DFQATT and CDR2 is SNEGSKA (reference sequence). The CDR3 region is CSADRQGYGYTF. The CDR3 bases that were read are TGCAGTGCGGACCGACAGGGCTATGGC.